This TCR beta chain was sequenced for a study of post-analysis software for immune sequencing data. Study results and limitations: Clustering by F measure revealed strong co-clustering among samples prepared together in one batch.

Sequencing libraries made from TCR beta cDNA carried unique molecular identifiers. One entry per CDR3 protein results from TCRdb running MiXCR on the PCR reads. The table includes hundreds of thousands of distinct CDR3 sequences, roughly 27% detected once. Worth noting for this clonotype: The antigen remains unidentified.

Sequencing input: blood. This TCR derives from a girl under 18 with multiple sclerosis.

The CDR3 sequence is CASGPGTGVDEQFF. The CDR3 nucleotides read TGTGCCAGCGGACCCGGGACAGGGGTGGATGAGCAGTTCTTC. This chain uses TRBV7-9 with TRBJ2-1, with 10 bases identical to TRBD1. This CDR3 spans 14 amino acids. Germline CDR1 reads SEHNR; CDR2 reads FQNEAQ (reference sequence). V shed 8 bases, J shed 8 bases, and the junction held 9 bases outside the gene matches.